This TCR beta chain was found in a study of vaccination and CD4 T cells after COVID-19. The wider study: Stimulation of cells relied on overlapping spike peptides derived from SARS-CoV-2, HCoV-NL63, HCoV-OC43 and HCoV-229E. General study results and limits: Only after vaccination were a median about 90% of convalescents' reactive clones seen.

A few counts support this clonotype. The antigen is not known. Sequenced with the Oncomine TCR Beta short-read assay was DNA taken from cultured CD4+ T cells. TCRdb itself ran the PCR reads through MiXCR, one entry per CDR3 protein. The profile shows approximately 6,900 distinct CDR3 sequences, around 25% of them singletons. The sample's treatment: approximately 9-day PBMC culture with coronavirus spike peptide pools or control peptides (ViraFEST assay). CD4+ T-cell collection from the unexposed donor predated the COVID-19 pandemic (2011-2018). This CDR3 comprises 14 residues. Trimming removed 4 bases from V and 0 bases from J, with 8 bases in between. CDR1 SGHTA and CDR2 FQGTGA come from the germline V gene.

This TCR came from a human donor in good health. The specimen was CD4+ T cells from blood, cultured in vitro. The chain links TRBV7-3 to TRBJ2-3; D is perhaps TRBD2 (6 bases). The CDR3 loop reads CASSWEASTDTQYF. The CDR3 DNA follows: TGTGCCAGCAGCTGGGAGGCTAGCACAGATACGCAGTATTTT.